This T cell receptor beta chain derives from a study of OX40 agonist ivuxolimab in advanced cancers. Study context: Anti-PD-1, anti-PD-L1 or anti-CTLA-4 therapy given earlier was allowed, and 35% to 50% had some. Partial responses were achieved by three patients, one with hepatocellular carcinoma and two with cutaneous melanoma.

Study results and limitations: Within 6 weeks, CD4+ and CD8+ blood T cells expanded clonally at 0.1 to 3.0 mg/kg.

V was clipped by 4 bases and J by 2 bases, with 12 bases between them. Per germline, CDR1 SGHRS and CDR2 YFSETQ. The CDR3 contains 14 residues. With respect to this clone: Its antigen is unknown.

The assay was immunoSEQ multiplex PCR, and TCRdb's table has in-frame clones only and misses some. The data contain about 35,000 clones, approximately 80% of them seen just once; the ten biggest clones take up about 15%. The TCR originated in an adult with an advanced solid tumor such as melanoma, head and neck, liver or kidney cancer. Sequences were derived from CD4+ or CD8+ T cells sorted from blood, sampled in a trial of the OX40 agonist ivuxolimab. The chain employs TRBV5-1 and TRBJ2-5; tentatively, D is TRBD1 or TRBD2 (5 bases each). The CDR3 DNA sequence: TGCGCCAGCAGCCCCCTGGGGGATCAAGAGACCCAGTACTTC. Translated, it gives CASSPLGDQETQYF.